The entry below gives a single T cell receptor beta chain sequence along with its context. This record comes from a study of blood T cell repertoires in COVID-19. Overall study context: Spain, Italy and the United States supplied samples that represented acute and convalescent COVID-19. From T cells, B-cell-depleted T cells, or PBMCs came the material, which was cDNA or gDNA.

Trimming stripped 0 bases from V and 0 bases from J, with 9 bases between. Germline loops: CDR1 SGHRS, CDR2 YFSETQ. This CDR3 has 15 residues. Original handling: Reference gene primer amplification gave estimated nucleated cell counts. Profiled with immunoSEQ multiplex PCR; TCRdb holds only in-frame clones, not every one. That table gives V, J and clone size, and the DNA gave D and trimming. The sample lists around 310,000 clones; roughly 90% were seen once. The origin of this receptor is a woman in her forties or fifties with active or convalescent COVID-19. V gene TRBV5-1 combines with J gene TRBJ1-1; TRBD1 might be the D (5 bases). Sequences were obtained from peripheral blood. The CDR3 DNA reads as TGCGCCAGCAGCTTGGCTGCGGGGCTGAACACTGAAGCTTTCTTT. Encoded protein: CASSLAAGLNTEAFF.